The 20 T cell receptor beta chains below come from one sample, sequenced in a study of beta chain features in type 1 diabetes. Reverse transcribing all isolated RNA meant expressed TCRB transcripts were sequenced. TCRdb's copy holds only in-frame clones and misses some; the assay was immunoSEQ multiplex PCR. The sample holds 500,000 to 700,000 clones; 15% to 18% are singletons and the top ten take approximately 0.099%. Input material: naive CD4+ T cells from blood. The origin of the receptors is a man aged 18 to 30 in good health.

The rearrangement uses TRBV6-6 and TRBJ1-2; tentative D call: TRBD1 (6 bases). Germline values: CDR1 MNHNY, CDR2 SVGAGI (reference sequence). The CDR3 is 14 amino acids. V was pared by 6 bases and J by 7 bases, with 18 bases between. This CDR3 is CASSRVQGTSGYTF. CDR3 nucleotides: TGTGCCAGCAGCCGAGTTCAGGGGACAAGTGGCTACACCTTC.

The chain combines TRBV6-5 with TRBJ1-1, with D perhaps matching TRBD1 (5 bases). With 11 bases removed from V and 2 bases from J, the gap between germline ends came to 15 bases. The CDR3 is 13 amino acids. The V gene's germline CDR1 is MNHEY and CDR2 SVGAGI. CDR3 DNA: TGTGCCTCCTGCGCCCAGGGAAACACTGAAGCTTTCTTT. It is translated as CASCAQGNTEAFF.

This sequence joins TRBV15 and TRBJ2-7; D possibly corresponds to TRBD2 (5 bases). The V gene lost 1 base and the J gene lost 4 bases, with 17 bases spanning the gap. Germline V lookup: CDR1 LNHNV, CDR2 YYDKDF (reference sequence). This CDR3 spans 16 amino acids. The DNA of the CDR3 is TGTGCCACCAGCAGAGCCAGAACGGACGGGAAGTACGAGCAGTACTTC. Translated, it gives CATSRARTDGKYEQYF.

With respect to this clone: Different DNA sequences within this sample yield the same CDR3. V gene TRBV7-2 combines with J gene TRBJ2-7; D gene ambiguous. The CDR3 has 11 amino acids. Germline CDR1 is SGHTA and CDR2 is FQGNSA. The ends were cut back, 3 bases at V and 4 bases at J, with 4 bases in the middle. CDR3 protein: CASSLVYEQYF. Written as DNA, the CDR3 is TGTGCCAGCAGCTTGGTGTACGAGCAGTACTTC.

The genes are TRBV30 and TRBJ2-5; the D is unclear. V lost 8 bases and J lost 2, with 12 bases in between. The germline CDR1 and CDR2 sequences are GTSNPN and SVGIG (reference sequence). The CDR3 sequence is 12 residues long. CDR3 sequence reads: CATSAPQETQYF. As DNA, the CDR3 is TGTGCCACTTCAGCTCCTCAAGAGACCCAGTACTTC.

V gene TRBV4-2 combines with J gene TRBJ2-3; 8 nucleotides match TRBD2. Germline CDR1 is LGHNA and CDR2 is YNFKEQ. CDR3 length: 17 amino acids. V shed 1 base, J shed 1 base, and the junction held 7 bases outside the gene matches. CDR3 sequence (DNA): TGTGCCAGCAGCCAAGCGATGCGGGGGGTCGGCACAGATACGCAGTATTTT. It codes for CASSQAMRGVGTDTQYF.

V is TRBV6-5 and J is TRBJ2-1, with TRBD2 matching over 7 bases. The germline CDR1 and CDR2 sequences are MNHEY and SVGAGI. The length of the CDR3 is 15 residues. Losses at the gene ends were 7 bases for V and 4 bases for J; bases not matched to a gene: 10. The CDR3 here is CASTGGAGVYNEQFF. CDR3 DNA: TGTGCCAGCACGGGGGGTGCGGGGGTATACAATGAGCAGTTCTTC.

In its sample, this clone was seen a few times. The rearrangement joins TRBV7-3 to TRBJ2-3; D may be TRBD2 (5 bases). This CDR3 has 14 residues. Deletions cut 2 bases from V and 4 bases from J, with 10 bases between. Germline assignment: CDR1 SGHTA and CDR2 FQGTGA. CDR3 in amino acids: CASSLEGIADTQYF. The CDR3 DNA is TGTGCCAGCAGCTTAGAGGGTATCGCAGATACGCAGTATTTT.

The chain has TRBV7-6 and TRBJ2-7; D possibly matches TRBD1 or TRBD2 (5 bases each). V lost 1 base to trimming and J lost 3 bases, with 13 bases between them. In germline, CDR1 is SGHVS, CDR2 FNYEAQ. CDR3 length equals 15 residues. The CDR3 nucleotides read TGTGCCAGCAGCTTAGAAGAGGGGCGAAGCTACGAGCAGTACTTC. Protein product: CASSLEEGRSYEQYF.

This clone was detected a few times. V usage is TRBV5-1 and J usage is TRBJ2-1; no clear D gene. Trimming shortened V by 2 bases and J by 6 bases, and 15 bases separated the two germline ends. The germline gives CDR1 SGHRS, CDR2 YFSETQ. This CDR3 is built from 15 residues. The CDR3, as DNA: TGCGCCAGCAGCTTCCTTGGCGGCCAGAGCAATGAGCAGTTCTTC. Translating it yields CASSFLGGQSNEQFF.

As regards this clone: Different DNA sequences within this sample yield the same CDR3. CDR3 loop: CASSLGGSSGNTIYF. In nucleotides, the CDR3 is TGTGCCAGCAGCTTAGGCGGCTCCTCTGGAAACACCATATATTTT. This sequence joins TRBV7-9 and TRBJ1-3; D not certain. Looked up from germline, CDR1 is SEHNR and CDR2 is FQNEAQ (reference sequence). V lost 1 base and J 0 bases, leaving 7 bases between the germline ends. CDR3 size: 15 residues.

The chain links TRBV9 to TRBJ2-6; D gene ambiguous. CDR1 is SGDLS, CDR2 YYNGEE, per germline. The CDR3 contains 16 residues. The ends were cut back, 5 bases at V and 1 base at J, with 13 bases in the middle. The CDR3 region has the DNA TGTGCCAGCAGTCATAGTGGATGGTCTGGGGCCAACGTCCTGACTTTC. This gives the protein CASSHSGWSGANVLTF.

In its sample, this clone was seen a few times. The chain joins TRBV11-3 to TRBJ1-4, with D hard to call. Germline CDR1 and CDR2: SGHNT and YENEEA. The CDR3 has 14 amino acids. Deletions cut 5 bases from V and 5 bases from J, with 12 bases between. CDR3: CASSLSVWNEKLFF. The CDR3 DNA reads TGTGCCAGCAGCCTATCAGTGTGGAATGAAAAACTGTTTTTT.

This clone has only a few counts. This chain links TRBV6-5 with TRBJ2-7, with TRBD1 identical over 9 bases. The germline CDR1 and CDR2 sequences are MNHEY and SVGAGI. This CDR3 is built from 13 residues. V lost 8 bases and J lost 2; bases outside the gene matches: 4. The CDR3 here is CASWTGEPYEQYF. Written as DNA, the CDR3 is TGTGCCAGCTGGACAGGGGAGCCCTACGAGCAGTACTTC.

Only a few counts were recorded for this clone. The chain combines TRBV20-1 with TRBJ2-7; D uncertain. The germline gives CDR1 DFQATT, CDR2 SNEGSKA (reference sequence). The CDR3 has 10 amino acids. The V end was cut by 5 bases, the J end by 3 bases, with 5 bases between. CDR3: CSAYHYEQYF. The CDR3 DNA sequence: TGCAGTGCTTACCACTACGAGCAGTACTTC.

The table lists this clone with a count of one. This chain links TRBV9 with TRBJ2-1, with 7 bases fitting TRBD1. Germline assignment: CDR1 SGDLS and CDR2 YYNGEE. The junction had 6 bases not matched to a gene; V was cut back by 0 bases and J by 6 bases. This CDR3 has 15 amino acids. As DNA, the CDR3 is TGTGCCAGCAGCGTAGTGGCGGCAGGGGGCAATGAGCAGTTCTTC. Amino acids: CASSVVAAGGNEQFF.

This clone has a handful of counts. J is TRBJ1-2 and V is TRBV9, with no clear D. V was pared by 0 bases and J by 4 bases, with 10 bases between. CDR3 size: 14 residues. Germline assignment: CDR1 SGDLS and CDR2 YYNGEE. CDR3 sequence (DNA): TGTGCCAGCAGCGTAGATCTGGGCTCCTATGGCTACACCTTC. This gives the protein CASSVDLGSYGYTF.

This clone has at least ten counts. This chain joins TRBV10-3 and TRBJ2-5; 7 bases align to TRBD2. Trimming took 6 bases from V and 5 from J; bases not matched to a gene: 6. The CDR3 is 13 amino acids. The germline CDR1 and CDR2 sequences are ENHRY and SYGVKD. This CDR3 is CAIRLAAGETQYF. The CDR3 DNA follows: TGTGCCATCAGGCTAGCGGCGGGGGAGACCCAGTACTTC.

A few counts support this clone. The V gene is TRBV2, the J gene TRBJ1-2, with TRBD1 matching over 10 bases. The CDR3 length is 14 residues. Trimming cost V 6 bases and J 4 bases; bases outside gene matches: 5. The germline CDR1 and CDR2 sequences are SNHLY and FYNNEI. The chain's CDR3 is CASSGDRGPYGYTF. As DNA, the CDR3 is TGTGCCAGCAGCGGGGACAGGGGTCCCTATGGCTACACCTTC.

The CDR3 region has the DNA TGTGCCAGCATCACCCTTCGGAGTAGACAGACCGGGGAGCTGTTTTTT. Translated: CASITLRSRQTGELFF. V and J are TRBV7-8 and TRBJ2-2; tentatively, D is TRBD1 (5 bases). The germline V gene has CDR1 SGHVS and CDR2 FQNEAQ. The length of the CDR3 is 16 residues. V was pared by 7 bases and J by 5 bases, with 20 bases between.